The 29 T cell receptor beta chains below all came from one sample that was sequenced in a study of CD8 T cells in Susac syndrome (dated by TCRdb to 2018 to 2020). Library generation was performed with the immunoSEQ multiplex PCR assay. RNA was extracted using the RNeasy kit, and roughly 0.45 to 1 microgram was reverse transcribed with random hexamers. In TCRdb, the public reads were trimmed at Q25 with fastp and aligned with MiXCR, with productive beta chains retained. Rows merge per CDR3 protein into single entries with the most common DNA and genes. The sample includes tens of thousands of distinct CDR3 sequences, with 90% to 95% observed a single time. In total, the top ten clones hold roughly 0.3% of the sample. Sequencing was done on a sample of CD4+ T cells from PBMCs. These receptors were obtained from a human donor with Susac syndrome.

The chain links TRBV4-1 to TRBJ1-5; D is uncertain. Between the trimmed V and J ends, which lost 3 bases and 2 bases, there was a span of 8 bases. This CDR3 has 14 residues. CDR1 is MGHRA, CDR2 YSYEKL, per germline. This CDR3 is CASSQMGGNQPQHF. CDR3 nucleotide sequence: TGCGCCAGCAGCCAGATGGGTGGCAATCAGCCCCAGCATTTT.

V is TRBV2 and J is TRBJ2-1; perhaps D is TRBD1 or TRBD2 (7 bases each). This CDR3 comprises 14 residues. In germline, CDR1 is SNHLY, CDR2 FYNNEI. Trimming took 6 bases from V and 5 from J, leaving 14 bases between them. The CDR3 reads CASRREGTDNEQFF. The CDR3 nucleotides are TGTGCCAGCAGGAGGGAGGGGACAGACAATGAGCAGTTCTTC.

V and J are TRBV5-6 and TRBJ2-1, with TRBD1 as a possible D gene (6 bases). The germline gives CDR1 SGHDT, CDR2 YYEEEE. V lost 6 bases, J lost 3 bases, and 7 bases lay in between. The CDR3 loop spans 12 amino acids. The CDR3 nucleotides read TGTGCCAGCAACAGGGACTACAATGAGCAGTTCTTC. Translated, it gives CASNRDYNEQFF.

This chain uses TRBV19 with TRBJ2-7, with a tentative D call TRBD2 (6 bases). The CDR3 consists of 15 residues. The germline V and J ends were trimmed by 5 bases and 2 bases, with 16 bases remaining between them. Germline V lookup: CDR1 LNHDA, CDR2 SQIVND (reference sequence). In DNA form, the CDR3 reads TGTGCCAGTAGTTTGGCGGGGTCGGGAACCTACGAGCAGTACTTC. This codes for CASSLAGSGTYEQYF. Supplemented by reference TRBV19 and TRBJ2-7, the full variable domain reads DGGITQSPKYLFRKEGQNVTLSCEQNLNHDAMYWYRQDPGQGLRLIYYSQIVNDFQKGDIAEGYSVSREKKESFPLTVTSAQKNPTAFYLCASSLAGSGTYEQYFGPGTRLTVT.

The chain uses TRBV27 and TRBJ1-2, with 9 bases lining up with TRBD1. The CDR3 loop spans 14 amino acids. In germline, CDR1 is MNHEY, CDR2 SMNVEV (reference sequence). V shed 6 bases and J 5 bases; nucleotides not matched to a gene: 7. The CDR3 DNA follows: TGTGCCAGCAGATCGTCGGACAGGGGATATGGCTACACCTTC. Amino acids: CASRSSDRGYGYTF.

This clonotype has just one count. The V and J genes are TRBV23-1 and TRBJ1-3; D remains unclear. TRBV23-1 is an open reading frame, and its role is uncertain. The germline V and J ends were trimmed by 4 bases and 0 bases, with 16 bases remaining between them. This CDR3 is built from 17 residues. Here the CDR3 DNA reads TGCGCCAGCAGTCCCCGACACCGTAGGGACTCTGGAAACACCATATATTTT. Translated: CASSPRHRRDSGNTIYF.

The chain recombines TRBV2 with TRBJ1-3; D gene ambiguous. The V and J ends lost 2 bases and 0 bases respectively, with 5 bases between them. The CDR3 consists of 14 residues. Germline CDR1 is SNHLY and CDR2 is FYNNEI. The CDR3 nucleotides read TGTGCCAGCAGTGAACTGTCCTCTGGAAACACCATATATTTT. Residues: CASSELSSGNTIYF.

The chain is built from TRBV7-9 and TRBJ2-7, with D perhaps TRBD1 or TRBD2 (6 bases each). The CDR3 length is 14 residues. Germline loops: CDR1 SEHNR, CDR2 FQNEAQ (reference sequence). Trimming left V 1 base short and J 4 bases short, with 11 bases between. CDR3 loop: CASSLEGGGYEQYF. The DNA for the CDR3 is TGTGCCAGCAGCTTAGAGGGGGGCGGTTACGAGCAGTACTTC.

This chain joins TRBV11-2 and TRBJ2-3; 11 bases map to TRBD2. CDR1 and CDR2 from the germline V gene are SGHAT and FQNNGV. CDR3 size: 19 residues. V dropped 8 bases and J dropped 2; count of bases not matched to a gene: 18. CDR3 sequence: CASRSWGQTSGALTDTQYF. CDR3 nucleotides: TGTGCCAGCCGCTCTTGGGGGCAGACTAGCGGGGCCCTCACAGATACGCAGTATTTT.

This clonotype was seen once. V and J are TRBV30 and TRBJ1-5, with TRBD1 as a possible D gene (6 bases). Looked up from germline, CDR1 is GTSNPN and CDR2 is SVGIG (reference sequence). The ends were cut back, 2 bases at V and 5 bases at J, with 19 bases in the middle. The CDR3 loop spans 16 amino acids. The CDR3 region is CAWSFHPRGGDQPQHF. In DNA form, the CDR3 reads TGTGCCTGGAGTTTTCATCCCAGGGGCGGAGATCAGCCCCAGCATTTT.

The sample holds one count of this clonotype. CDR3 region: CASSWDRGNTGELFF. The DNA for the CDR3 is TGTGCCAGCAGCTGGGACAGGGGGAACACCGGGGAGCTGTTTTTT. The V call is TRBV5-4, the J call TRBJ2-2; 10 bases fit TRBD1. The CDR3 is 15 residues long. J was trimmed by 1 base and V by 3 bases; bases with no gene match: 0. Germline V lookup: CDR1 SGHNT, CDR2 YYREEE (reference sequence).

V is TRBV7-2 and J is TRBJ2-7; a weak D match, TRBD2 (5 bases). Germline CDR1 reads SGHTA; CDR2 reads FQGNSA. V was trimmed by 7 bases and J by 2 bases, leaving 18 bases between them. The CDR3 contains 15 residues. The CDR3 here is CASTLEDQPTYEQYF. CDR3 bases: TGTGCCAGCACCTTGGAGGACCAACCTACCTACGAGCAGTACTTC.

The chain combines TRBV5-1 with TRBJ2-3; no clear D. Trimming took off 6 bases at V and 0 bases at J, with 14 bases between the two ends. The CDR3 extends over 15 amino acids. Germline values: CDR1 SGHRS, CDR2 YFSETQ. The CDR3 DNA is TGCGCCAGCAAGGCTCAGCCGGCTAGCACAGATACGCAGTATTTT. It translates to CASKAQPASTDTQYF. The full variable domain, completed using reference TRBV5-1 and TRBJ2-3, is KAGVTQTPRYLIKTRGQQVTLSCSPISGHRSVSWYQQTPGQGLQFLFEYFSETQRNKGNFPGRFSGRQFSNSRSEMNVSTLELGDSALYLCASKAQPASTDTQYFGPGTRLTVL.

The chain joins TRBV29-1 to TRBJ2-5; 11 bases agree with TRBD2. The CDR3 is made up of 13 amino acids. J gave up 5 bases and V 6 bases, and 5 bases lay outside the gene matches. Germline V CDR1 and CDR2: SQVTM, ANQGSEA. The CDR3 bases are TGCAGCGTCCGACTAGCGGGGATTGAGACCCAGTACTTC. Translation: CSVRLAGIETQYF.

CDR3 region: CSALAGGSTGELFF. The CDR3 DNA reads as TGCAGCGCATTAGCGGGGGGGAGCACCGGGGAGCTGTTTTTT. This chain links TRBV29-1 with TRBJ2-2; 11 bases are shared with TRBD2. Germline V CDR1 and CDR2: SQVTM, ANQGSEA. The CDR3 is 14 amino acids. Trimming cost V 7 bases and J 4 bases; bases outside gene matches: 5.

V is TRBV6-6 and J is TRBJ2-6, with D possibly being TRBD2 (7 bases). Trimming removed 2 bases from V and 4 bases from J, with 12 bases in between. This CDR3 is built from 16 residues. Per germline, CDR1 MNHNY and CDR2 SVGAGI (reference sequence). CDR3 nucleotides: TGTGCCAGCAGTTACGAAAGGGGGGGAGGGGCCAACGTCCTGACTTTC. Translated, it gives CASSYERGGGANVLTF.

The J gene is TRBJ2-7, the V gene TRBV7-2; 11 positions agree with TRBD1. CDR1 and CDR2 from the germline V gene are SGHTA and FQGNSA. This CDR3 comprises 15 residues. The V segment lost 0 bases and the J segment 9 bases; nucleotides outside the gene matches: 7. The CDR3 loop is CASSLARTGGLVQYF. The CDR3 DNA reads TGTGCCAGCAGCTTAGCGCGGACAGGGGGCCTCGTGCAGTACTTC. The entire variable domain, with the rest obtained from reference TRBV7-2 and TRBJ2-7, is as follows: GAGVSQSPSNKVTEKGKDVELRCDPISGHTALYWYRQSLGQGLEFLIYFQGNSAPDKSGLPSDRFSAERTGGSVSTLTIQRTQQEDSAVYLCASSLARTGGLVQYFGPGTRLTVT.

V and J are TRBV10-3 and TRBJ2-2; 8 bases agree with TRBD2. The CDR3 extends over 14 amino acids. The ends lost 8 bases at V and 3 bases at J; junction bases unmatched: 5. CDR1 is ENHRY and CDR2 is SYGVKD in the germline V gene. As DNA, the CDR3 is TGTGCCATCGGCGGCGGGGGGCACACCGGGGAGCTGTTTTTT. Translation: CAIGGGGHTGELFF.

The chain uses TRBV11-2 and TRBJ1-5; D possibly corresponds to TRBD1 (5 bases). Germline V gene sequence: CDR1 SGHAT, CDR2 FQNNGV. V dropped 3 bases and J dropped 6 bases, with 12 bases sitting between them. CDR3 length: 14 amino acids. The CDR3 DNA sequence: TGTGCCAGCAGCTTTTACGGTCAGGGTCAGCCCCAGCATTTT. The encoded protein is CASSFYGQGQPQHF.

This sequence joins TRBV21-1 and TRBJ1-1. TRBV21-1 is marked as a pseudogene. The CDR3 spans 12 residues. The CDR3 DNA is TGTGCCAGCAGCAAAGGACACACTGAAGCTTTCTTT. Amino acid sequence: CASSKGHTEAFF.

This clonotype appeared a single time. V gene TRBV19 combines with J gene TRBJ1-4; D call uncertain. CDR1 is LNHDA and CDR2 is SQIVND in the germline V gene (reference sequence). Trimming shortened V by 5 bases and J by 9 bases, and 19 bases separated the two germline ends. The CDR3 sequence is 15 residues long. CDR3 sequence reads: CASSGSSGRRKKLFF. The CDR3 DNA reads TGTGCCAGTAGTGGAAGCTCCGGGCGGCGTAAAAAACTGTTTTTT.

The chain combines TRBV20-1 with TRBJ2-1; 9 positions agree with TRBD2. The germline CDR1 and CDR2 sequences are DFQATT and SNEGSKA (reference sequence). The CDR3 runs to 15 residues. V trimming: 1 base; J trimming: 8 bases; junction bases outside the gene matches: 9. Written as DNA, the CDR3 is TGCAGTGCTAGAGGGGGGACTAGCAGCTTCCATGAGCAGTTCTTC. Translated: CSARGGTSSFHEQFF.

This chain connects TRBV3-1 to TRBJ1-2, with D possibly matching TRBD1 (6 bases). V was cut by 6 bases and J by 6 bases, with 17 bases left in between. The CDR3 has 14 amino acids. The germline CDR1 and CDR2 sequences are LGHDT and YNNKEL (reference sequence). The CDR3 nucleotides are TGTGCCAGCAGGCAAAGAGGGGGGCTGGATGGCTACACCTTC. It encodes CASRQRGGLDGYTF.

The J gene is TRBJ2-1, the V gene TRBV19, with D tentatively TRBD1 (7 bases). The CDR3 length is 13 residues. Trimming took 3 bases from V and 8 from J, leaving 11 bases between them. Germline assignment: CDR1 LNHDA and CDR2 SQIVND (reference sequence). CDR3 in amino acids: CASSIDREDEQFF. The CDR3 bases are TGTGCCAGTAGTATCGACAGGGAGGATGAGCAGTTCTTC.

The rearrangement links TRBV4-1 to TRBJ2-5; D possibly corresponds to TRBD1 (5 bases). V lost 4 bases and J 3 bases, leaving 9 bases between the germline ends. The CDR3 sequence is 13 residues long. CDR1 is MGHRA and CDR2 is YSYEKL in the germline V gene. The CDR3 DNA reads TGCGCCAGCAGCCCCCCAGGGAAAGAGACCCAGTACTTC. Amino acid sequence: CASSPPGKETQYF.

The rearrangement uses TRBV27 and TRBJ1-6; 11 positions match TRBD1. The CDR3 runs 18 residues. Germline values: CDR1 MNHEY, CDR2 SMNVEV (reference sequence). J was trimmed by 1 base and V by 6 bases; bases with no gene match: 8. The CDR3 protein is CASSSLGTGGSYNSPLHF. CDR3 sequence (DNA): TGTGCCAGCAGCAGCCTTGGGACAGGGGGTTCCTATAATTCACCCCTCCACTTT.

CDR3 sequence (DNA): TGTGCCAGCAGCGTAGGGAGTCGCGTTGGCATAAATGGCTACACCTTC. This sequence encodes CASSVGSRVGINGYTF. This sequence joins TRBV9 and TRBJ1-2; D call uncertain. The V end lost 0 bases, the J end lost 6 bases, and 18 bases lay between the germline ends. Germline V CDR1 and CDR2: SGDLS, YYNGEE. There are 16 residues in the CDR3.

The genes are TRBV27 and TRBJ2-3, with 11 nucleotides matching TRBD2. CDR3 length equals 17 residues. The J segment lost 1 base and the V segment lost 2 bases, leaving 5 bases of the junction unmatched. Germline-derived CDR1 and CDR2 are MNHEY and SMNVEV (reference sequence). CDR3 loop: CASSLPGLAGRTDTQYF. In nucleotides, the CDR3 is TGTGCCAGCAGTTTACCCGGACTAGCGGGTCGCACAGATACGCAGTATTTT.

The chain combines TRBV5-5 with TRBJ2-1, with a possible D match to TRBD1 (6 bases). The CDR3 runs to 14 residues. V lost 3 bases and J 4 bases, leaving 11 bases between the germline ends. The germline gives CDR1 SGHKS, CDR2 YYEKEE (reference sequence). The CDR3 DNA sequence: TGTGCCAGCAGCTGGGGAAGGGGGTACAATGAGCAGTTCTTC. It specifies CASSWGRGYNEQFF. Complete variable domain (other parts from reference TRBV5-5 and TRBJ2-1): DAGVTQSPTHLIKTRGQQVTLRCSPISGHKSVSWYQQVLGQGPQFIFQYYEKEERGRGNFPDRFSARQFPNYSSELNVNALLLGDSALYLCASSWGRGYNEQFFGPGTRLTVL.